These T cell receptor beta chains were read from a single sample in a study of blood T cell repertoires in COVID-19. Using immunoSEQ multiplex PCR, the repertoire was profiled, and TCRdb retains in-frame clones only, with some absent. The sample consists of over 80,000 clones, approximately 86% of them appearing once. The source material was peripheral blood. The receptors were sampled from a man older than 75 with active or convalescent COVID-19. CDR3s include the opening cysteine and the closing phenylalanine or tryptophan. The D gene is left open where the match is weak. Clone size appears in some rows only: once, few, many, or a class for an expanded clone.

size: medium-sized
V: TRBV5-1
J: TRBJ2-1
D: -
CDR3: CASSDSGNEQFF
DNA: TGCGCCAGCAGCGATAGCGGTAATGAGCAGTTCTTC

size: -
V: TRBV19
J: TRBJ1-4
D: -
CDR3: CASSISGGRLVEKLFF
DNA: TGTGCCAGTAGTATAAGTGGTGGCAGGCTGGTTGAAAAACTGTTTTTT

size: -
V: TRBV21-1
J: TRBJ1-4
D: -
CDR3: CASSKLKGEATNEKLFF
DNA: TGTGCCAGCAGCAAATTAAAGGGGGAAGCAACTAATGAAAAACTGTTTTTT

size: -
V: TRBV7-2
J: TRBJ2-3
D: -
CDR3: CASSLATGDTDTQYF
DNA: TGTGCCAGCAGCTTAGCGACGGGAGACACAGATACGCAGTATTTT

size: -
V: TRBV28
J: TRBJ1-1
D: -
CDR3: CASSPRGLLYGAFF
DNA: TGTGCCAGCAGCCCTAGGGGACTTCTCTATGGAGCTTTCTTT

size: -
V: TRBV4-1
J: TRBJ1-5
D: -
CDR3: CASSQDSGNSNQPQHF
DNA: TGCGCCAGCAGCCAAGATTCCGGGAATAGCAATCAGCCCCAGCATTTT

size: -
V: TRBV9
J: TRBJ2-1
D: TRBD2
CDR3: CASSSPSGRAPYNEQFF
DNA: TGTGCCAGCAGCTCGCCTAGCGGGAGGGCCCCCTACAATGAGCAGTTCTTC

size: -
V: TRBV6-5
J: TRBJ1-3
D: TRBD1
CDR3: CASSYLNRGSGNTIYF
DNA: TGTGCCAGCAGTTACCTTAACAGGGGCTCTGGAAACACCATATATTTT

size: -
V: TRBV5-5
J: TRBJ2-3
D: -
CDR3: CASSLVAVRTDTQYF
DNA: TGTGCCAGCAGCTTGGTGGCGGTTCGCACAGATACGCAGTATTTT

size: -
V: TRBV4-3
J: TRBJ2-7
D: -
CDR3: CASSLGTHNYEQYF
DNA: TGCGCCAGCAGCCTCGGGACACATAACTACGAGCAGTACTTC

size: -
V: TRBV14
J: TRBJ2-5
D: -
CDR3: CASSGAPKEETQYF
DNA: TGTGCCAGCAGCGGGGCCCCGAAGGAAGAGACCCAGTACTTC

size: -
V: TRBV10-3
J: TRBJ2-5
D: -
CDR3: CAISAGQQETQYF
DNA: TGTGCCATCAGTGCCGGACAGCAAGAGACCCAGTACTTC

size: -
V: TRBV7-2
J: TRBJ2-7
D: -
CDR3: CASSILSSYEQYF
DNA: TGTGCCAGCAGTATCCTATCTTCCTACGAGCAGTACTTC

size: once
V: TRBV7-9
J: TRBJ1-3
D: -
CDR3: CAISDPSSGNTIYF
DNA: TGTGCCATCTCCGACCCTAGCTCTGGAAACACCATATATTTT

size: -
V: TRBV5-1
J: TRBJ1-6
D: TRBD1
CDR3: CASSADDRGNSPLHF
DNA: TGCGCCAGCAGCGCGGACGACAGGGGTAACTCACCCCTCCACTTT